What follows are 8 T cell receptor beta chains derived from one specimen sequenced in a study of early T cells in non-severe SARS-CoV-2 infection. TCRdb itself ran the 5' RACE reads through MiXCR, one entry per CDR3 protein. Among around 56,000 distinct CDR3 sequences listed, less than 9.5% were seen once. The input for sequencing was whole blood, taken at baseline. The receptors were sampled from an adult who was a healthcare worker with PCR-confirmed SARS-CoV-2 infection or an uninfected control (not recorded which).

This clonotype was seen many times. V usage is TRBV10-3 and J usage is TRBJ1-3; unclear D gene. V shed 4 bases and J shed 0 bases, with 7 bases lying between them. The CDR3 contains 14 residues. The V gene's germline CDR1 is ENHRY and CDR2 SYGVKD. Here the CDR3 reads CAISVGLSGNTIYF. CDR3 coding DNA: TGTGCCATCAGTGTTGGTCTCTCTGGAAACACCATATATTTT.

The CDR3 reads CASSYRDSPLQYF. CDR3 nucleotide sequence: TGTGCCAGCAGCTACCGGGACTCCCCTCTTCAGTACTTC. The chain employs TRBV7-9 and TRBJ2-4; a possible D gene is TRBD2 (6 bases). Germline-derived CDR1 and CDR2 are SEHNR and FQNEAQ (reference sequence). The CDR3 has 13 residues. Trimming took off 4 bases at V and 11 bases at J, with 15 bases between the two ends.

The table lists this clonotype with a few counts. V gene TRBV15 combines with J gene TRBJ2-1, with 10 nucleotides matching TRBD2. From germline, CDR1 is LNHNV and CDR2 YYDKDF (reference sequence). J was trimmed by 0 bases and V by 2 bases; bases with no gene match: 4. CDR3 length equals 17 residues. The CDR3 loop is CATSRQSSGSSYNEQFF. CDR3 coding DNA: TGTGCCACCAGCAGACAGTCTAGCGGGAGCTCCTACAATGAGCAGTTCTTC.

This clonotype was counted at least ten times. The CDR3 bases are TGTGCCAGCAGCTTAGAGGGGGTATGGGAAAAACTGTTTTTT. Its protein is CASSLEGVWEKLFF. The rearrangement uses TRBV7-6 and TRBJ1-4; TRBD1 might be the D (6 bases). Germline-derived CDR1 and CDR2 are SGHVS and FNYEAQ. Trimming took off 1 base at V and 8 bases at J, with 11 bases between the two ends. The CDR3 length is 14 residues.

The CDR3 region has the DNA TGTGCCAGCAGCCAATTAGGACTAGCGGGATCCCTCGCAGATACGCAGTATTTT. It is translated as CASSQLGLAGSLADTQYF. V is TRBV9 and J is TRBJ2-3; 12 bases are a match to TRBD2. The germline CDR1 and CDR2 sequences are SGDLS and YYNGEE. CDR3 size: 18 residues. Trimming at V came to 4 bases and at J to 4 bases, leaving 13 bases not matched to a gene.

CDR3 DNA: TGTGCCAGCAGCTTGCGCCTCGCGAACACCGGGGAGCTGTTTTTT. This encodes CASSLRLANTGELFF. The chain employs TRBV7-8 and TRBJ2-2; no clear D. Trimming cost V 3 bases and J 0 bases, with 8 bases left between them. The CDR3 is 15 amino acids. Germline values: CDR1 SGHVS, CDR2 FQNEAQ.

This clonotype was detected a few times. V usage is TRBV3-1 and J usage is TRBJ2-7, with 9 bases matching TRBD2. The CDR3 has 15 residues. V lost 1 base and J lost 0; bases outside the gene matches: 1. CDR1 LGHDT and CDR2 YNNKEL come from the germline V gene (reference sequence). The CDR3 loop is CASSQATSGSYEQYF. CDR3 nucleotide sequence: TGTGCCAGCAGCCAAGCGACTAGCGGCTCCTACGAGCAGTACTTC.

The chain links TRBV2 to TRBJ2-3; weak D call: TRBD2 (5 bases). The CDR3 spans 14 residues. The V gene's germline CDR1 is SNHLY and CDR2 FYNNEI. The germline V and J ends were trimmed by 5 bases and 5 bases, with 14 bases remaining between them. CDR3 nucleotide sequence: TGTGCCAGCAGTTTAGAGCGGCCATTAGATACGCAGTATTTT. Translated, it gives CASSLERPLDTQYF.